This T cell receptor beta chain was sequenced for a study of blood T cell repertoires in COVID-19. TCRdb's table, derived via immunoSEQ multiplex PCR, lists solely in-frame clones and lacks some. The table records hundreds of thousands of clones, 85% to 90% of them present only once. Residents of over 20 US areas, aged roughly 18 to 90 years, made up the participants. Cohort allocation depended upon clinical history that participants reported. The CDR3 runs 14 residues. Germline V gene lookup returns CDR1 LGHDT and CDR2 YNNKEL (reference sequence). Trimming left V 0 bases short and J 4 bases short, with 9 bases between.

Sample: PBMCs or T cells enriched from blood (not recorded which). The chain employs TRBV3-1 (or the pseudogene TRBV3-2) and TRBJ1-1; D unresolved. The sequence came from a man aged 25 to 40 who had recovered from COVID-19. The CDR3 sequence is CASSQDYTVTEAFF. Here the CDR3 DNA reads TGTGCCAGCAGCCAAGATTATACGGTCACTGAAGCTTTCTTT.